This TCR beta chain comes out of a study of shared clonotypes between healthy human individuals. This table comes from immunoSEQ multiplex PCR, and its TCRdb copy is limited to in-frame clones, with some not included. Here the sample spans 2,100,000 or so clones, under 97% being singletons. The V and J ends lost 0 bases and 4 bases respectively, with 8 bases between them. The CDR3 length is 14 residues. Germline V gene sequence: CDR1 SGHTA, CDR2 FQGTGA. The TCR sequence derives from a man aged 18-30 years in good health. The sample comprised naive CD4+ T cells sorted from blood. Subset noted: CD45RA+ positively selected. This chain joins TRBV7-3 and TRBJ2-3, with D unresolved. The CDR3 sequence: CASSLTESPDTQYF. The CDR3 DNA reads TGTGCCAGCAGCTTAACGGAGTCCCCAGATACGCAGTATTTT.